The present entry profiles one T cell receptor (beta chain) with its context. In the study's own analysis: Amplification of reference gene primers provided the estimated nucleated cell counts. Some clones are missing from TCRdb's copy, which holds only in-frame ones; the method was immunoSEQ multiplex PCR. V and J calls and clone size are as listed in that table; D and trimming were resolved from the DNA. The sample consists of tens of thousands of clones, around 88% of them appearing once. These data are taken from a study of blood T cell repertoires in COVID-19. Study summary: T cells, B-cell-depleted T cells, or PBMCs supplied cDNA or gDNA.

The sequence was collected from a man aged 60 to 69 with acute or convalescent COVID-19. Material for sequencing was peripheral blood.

The CDR3 nucleotides read TGCAGCGCTGGACCTAGCGGGGGCCGTAGCTCCTACAATGAGCAGTTCTTC. Its protein product is CSAGPSGGRSSYNEQFF. This rearrangement joins TRBV29-1 to TRBJ2-1; TRBD2 matches at 10 bases. V gave up 7 bases and J gave up 0 bases; unmatched junction bases: 12. Germline V lookup: CDR1 SQVTM, CDR2 ANQGSEA. This CDR3 has 17 residues.